Below, 9 T cell receptor beta chains from the same sample are listed, as sequenced in a study of T cells after yellow fever vaccination. In TCRdb, the 5' RACE reads were re-called with MiXCR into one record per CDR3 protein. The sample consists of some 300,000 distinct CDR3 sequences, roughly 3.5% of them appearing once. Sample: PBMCs, taken on the day of the yellow fever booster vaccination. The receptors shown here come from a man aged 18 to 30 who received the YFV17D yellow fever vaccine.

This clonotype was observed a few times. The chain is built from TRBV27 and TRBJ2-1; 15 bases match TRBD2. This CDR3 region has 20 residues. The junction had 14 bases not matched to a gene; V was cut back by 8 bases and J by 0 bases. Germline V gene lookup returns CDR1 MNHEY and CDR2 SMNVEV (reference sequence). This CDR3 reads CASLRAGTSGGSSSYNEQFF. The CDR3 DNA follows: TGTGCCAGCCTCCGGGCCGGGACTAGCGGGGGGTCGAGCTCCTACAATGAGCAGTTCTTC.

This clonotype occurred many times. The rearrangement uses TRBV27 and TRBJ2-3, with 12 bases fitting TRBD2. From germline, CDR1 is MNHEY and CDR2 SMNVEV (reference sequence). The J segment lost 2 bases and the V segment lost 5 bases, leaving 8 bases of the junction unmatched. CDR3 length equals 17 residues. The chain's CDR3 is CASSTPASGGDTDTQYF. CDR3 DNA sequence: TGTGCCAGCAGTACCCCGGCTAGCGGGGGGGACACAGATACGCAGTATTTT.

J is TRBJ2-2 and V is TRBV10-3; D unresolved. The V end lost 3 bases, the J end lost 14 bases, and 16 bases lay between the germline ends. The CDR3 loop spans 13 amino acids. Looked up from germline, CDR1 is ENHRY and CDR2 is SYGVKD. DNA of the CDR3: TGTGCCATCAGTGATCCTGCCGTCCAAGAACTGTTTTTT. It translates to CAISDPAVQELFF.

This clonotype was recorded at least ten times. V is TRBV20-1 and J is TRBJ2-1, with a possible D match to TRBD2 (6 bases). The length of the CDR3 is 13 residues. Germline CDR1 reads DFQATT; CDR2 reads SNEGSKA (reference sequence). The V end lost 7 bases, the J end lost 4 bases, and 14 bases lay between the germline ends. CDR3 sequence: CSVPAGGYNEQFF. The CDR3 DNA follows: TGCAGTGTCCCGGCTGGAGGGTACAATGAGCAGTTCTTC.

V gene TRBV3-1 combines with J gene TRBJ1-2, with 8 nucleotides matching TRBD1. This CDR3 has 17 residues. V shed 0 bases, J shed 2 bases, and the junction held 8 bases outside the gene matches. CDR1 is LGHDT and CDR2 is YNNKEL in the germline V gene (reference sequence). The DNA for the CDR3 is TGTGCCAGCAGCCAAGATTCCCGACAGGGGCTCAACTATGGCTACACCTTC. Translation: CASSQDSRQGLNYGYTF.

The table lists this clonotype with a few counts. DNA for the CDR3: TGCGCCAGCAGTCAAGGGGGGCCTGGGGCCAACGTCCTGACTTTC. Amino acids: CASSQGGPGANVLTF. V usage is TRBV10-1 and J usage is TRBJ2-6, with D tentatively TRBD1 or TRBD2 (6 bases each). The CDR3 is made up of 15 amino acids. The germline V gene encodes CDR1 WNHNN and CDR2 SYGVQD (reference sequence). The germline V and J ends were trimmed by 5 bases and 2 bases, with 10 bases remaining between them.

Ten or more counts support this clonotype. The chain carries TRBV11-2 and TRBJ1-6; D call uncertain. The germline V gene encodes CDR1 SGHAT and CDR2 FQNNGV. CDR3 length: 14 residues. Trimming pared 2 bases from V and 4 bases from J, leaving 6 bases between. The CDR3 here is CASSLPVYNSPLHF. The CDR3 DNA reads as TGTGCCAGCAGCTTACCAGTTTATAATTCACCCCTCCACTTT.

This clonotype turned up a few times. The chain links TRBV20-1 to TRBJ1-6; D ambiguous. This CDR3 region has 16 residues. Trimming shortened V by 1 base and J by 0 bases, and 10 bases separated the two germline ends. Per germline, CDR1 DFQATT and CDR2 SNEGSKA (reference sequence). CDR3 coding DNA: TGCAGTGCTAGAGTCGGCGGATTCTCCTATAATTCACCCCTCCACTTT. Its protein is CSARVGGFSYNSPLHF.

In its sample, this clonotype was seen many times. This sequence joins TRBV21-1 and TRBJ1-4; no DNA check was done on the table's D call, TRBD1. TRBV21-1 is marked as a pseudogene. The CDR3 length is 16 residues. CDR3 loop: CARLDRAGGPNEKLFF. The CDR3 DNA is TGTGCCAGGCTGGACAGGGCCGGGGGGCCTAATGAAAAACTGTTTTTT.